The clone carrying this TCR beta chain was counted between two and nine times. No antigen is known for it. Sequencing libraries for TCR beta were prepared with iRepertoire HTBI primers and Arm-PCR of CDR3 regions. Using its own MiXCR run on the multiplex PCR reads, TCRdb lists one record per CDR3 protein. Of roughly 400,000 distinct CDR3 sequences in the sample, under 25% are singletons; the top ten hold roughly an eighth. The sample comes from a study of regulatory T cells in long-lasting Graves disease. Points from the study as a whole: TRBV28 was favored in persistent disease, as were TRBJ1-2 and TRBJ2-5.

Germline CDR1 DFQATT, CDR2 SNEGSKA (reference sequence). CDR3 length equals 12 residues. V trimming: 2 bases; J trimming: 10 bases; junction bases outside the gene matches: 6. Time point meaning: persistent/refractory GD, antithyroid drugs over 5 years with positive TRAb. The TCR library was made from RNA that had been extracted from PBMCs in TRIzol. The sequence came from a female donor with Graves disease. The V and J genes are TRBV20-1 and TRBJ1-1; 8 positions match TRBD1. The sequences come from peripheral blood mononuclear cells (PBMCs), collected when the disease was refractory, from a patient treated with antithyroid drugs. The CDR3 protein is CSARLTGDTAFF. CDR3 DNA sequence: TGCAGTGCTAGATTGACAGGGGATACAGCTTTCTTT.